The 2 T cell receptor beta chains reported below all come from one sample, sequenced in a study of T cells after yellow fever vaccination. From the 5' RACE reads, TCRdb called clonotypes with MiXCR, one entry per CDR3 protein. The data show about 340,000 distinct CDR3 sequences, around 4.1% seen once. The sequencing used PBMCs, collected 5 days after the yellow fever booster vaccination. Source of these receptors: a man between 18 and 29 years old who received the YFV17D yellow fever vaccine.

This clonotype was detected many times. V and J are TRBV5-1 and TRBJ2-7; 16 positions match TRBD2. This CDR3 comprises 17 residues. V trimming: 4 bases; J trimming: 3 bases; junction bases outside the gene matches: 7. Germline V CDR1 and CDR2: SGHRS, YFSETQ. CDR3 protein: CASSPSGTSGGVYEQYF. In DNA form, the CDR3 reads TGCGCCAGCAGCCCGTCCGGGACTAGCGGGGGGGTCTACGAGCAGTACTTC.

To note about this clonotype: One base away lies a much larger clone, so this may be a sequencing read error. The CDR3 protein is CASRLAGDSYNEEFF. CDR3 DNA sequence: TGCGCCAGCAGGTTGGCGGGGGACTCCTACAATGAGGAGTTCTTC. The genes are TRBV5-1 and TRBJ2-1, with TRBD2 matching 7 bases. The CDR3 totals 15 residues. The germline V gene encodes CDR1 SGHRS and CDR2 YFSETQ.